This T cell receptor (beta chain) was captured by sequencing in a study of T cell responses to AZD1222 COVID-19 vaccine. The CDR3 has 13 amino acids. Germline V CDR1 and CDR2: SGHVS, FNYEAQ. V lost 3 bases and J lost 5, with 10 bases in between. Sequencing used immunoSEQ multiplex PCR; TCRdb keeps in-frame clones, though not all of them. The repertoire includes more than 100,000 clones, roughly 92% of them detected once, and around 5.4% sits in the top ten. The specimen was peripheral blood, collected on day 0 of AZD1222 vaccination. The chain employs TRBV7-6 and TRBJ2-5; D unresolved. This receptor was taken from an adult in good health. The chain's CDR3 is CASSFQTWETQYF. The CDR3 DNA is TGTGCCAGCAGCTTCCAAACATGGGAGACCCAGTACTTC.